One sample yielded the 28 T cell receptor beta chains listed below, sequenced in a study of Ad26.COV2.S vaccination and SARS-CoV-2 variants. Treatment denoted: 15 to 20 received Ad26.COV2.S at low or high dose, single or two shots; 5 received placebo; per-sample allocation not given. Following the first vaccine or placebo injection, samples were taken on day 63. The repertoire was sequenced with immunoSEQ multiplex PCR; TCRdb's copy has only in-frame clones and lacks some. The sample has fewer than 500,000 clones, around 91% seen once; the top ten hold around 4.5%. Sample: peripheral blood, taken in a trial of Ad26.COV2.S vaccine versus placebo. The receptors come from a person between 18 and 60 years old who received the Ad26.COV2.S COVID-19 vaccine or a placebo.

V gene TRBV24-1 combines with J gene TRBJ2-5; D assignment may be TRBD1 or TRBD2 (5 bases each). Germline values: CDR1 KGHDR, CDR2 SFDVKD. Trimming shortened V by 2 bases and J by 5 bases, and 17 bases separated the two germline ends. This CDR3 region has 16 residues. The CDR3 loop reads CATSDSPGPHEETQYF. CDR3 DNA: TGTGCCACCAGTGATTCCCCGGGACCCCATGAGGAGACCCAGTACTTC.

The chain combines TRBV2 with TRBJ2-2; D may be TRBD2 (6 bases). This CDR3 has 16 amino acids. Between the trimmed V and J ends, which lost 0 bases and 3 bases, there was a span of 11 bases. Germline V gene data show CDR1 as SNHLY and CDR2 as FYNNEI. CDR3 in DNA: TGTGCCAGCAGTGAAGCGCTGGGGGGTGACACCGGGGAGCTGTTTTTT. This codes for CASSEALGGDTGELFF.

This chain links TRBV19 with TRBJ1-2, with 8 positions matching TRBD1. The germline gives CDR1 LNHDA, CDR2 SQIVND (reference sequence). The CDR3 consists of 13 residues. The V segment lost 4 bases and the J segment 7 bases; nucleotides outside the gene matches: 5. The CDR3 spells CASSTRDRLGYTF. The CDR3 DNA reads as TGTGCCAGTAGTACCCGGGACAGGCTTGGCTACACCTTC.

The genes are TRBV7-9 and TRBJ2-3, with 12 bases identical to TRBD2. There are 16 residues in the CDR3. With V trimmed by 5 bases and J by 6 bases, 9 bases remained unmatched. Germline lookup yields CDR1 SEHNR and CDR2 FQNEAQ (reference sequence). The CDR3 sequence: CASSRGGTSGRDTQYF. CDR3 nucleotide sequence: TGTGCCAGCAGCCGCGGAGGGACTAGCGGGCGCGATACGCAGTATTTT.

This clone came up once. This sequence joins TRBV5-4 and TRBJ2-1; D is possibly TRBD1 or TRBD2 (5 bases each). Germline values: CDR1 SGHNT, CDR2 YYREEE (reference sequence). This CDR3 contains 11 residues. V shed 7 bases and J shed 12 bases, with 14 bases lying between them. CDR3 residues: CASEGAGGQFF. The CDR3 nucleotides read TGTGCCAGCGAAGGCGCTGGGGGGCAGTTCTTC.

The V call is TRBV9, the J call TRBJ2-6; D possibly uses TRBD1 or TRBD2 (5 bases each). Between the trimmed V and J ends, which lost 10 bases and 2 bases, there was a span of 13 bases. Germline V gene sequence: CDR1 SGDLS, CDR2 YYNGEE. The CDR3 length is 14 residues. CDR3 sequence (DNA): TGTGCCTCCGCCCGGGGCCCTGGGGCCAACGTCCTGACTTTC. Residues: CASARGPGANVLTF.

CDR3 nucleotide sequence: TGTGCCAGCAGCGTCACACTAGCGGGGTACAATGAGCAGTTCTTC. This codes for CASSVTLAGYNEQFF. This chain connects TRBV13 to TRBJ2-1, with 10 bases identical to TRBD2. Trimming at V came to 5 bases and at J to 4 bases, leaving 5 bases not matched to a gene. There are 15 residues in the CDR3. The germline gives CDR1 PRHDT, CDR2 FYEKMQ (reference sequence).

This clone was recorded only once. V and J are TRBV5-5 and TRBJ2-7; possibly TRBD1 or TRBD2 for D (6 bases each). With 1 base removed from V and 4 bases from J, the gap between germline ends came to 15 bases. The length of the CDR3 is 15 residues. Per the germline V gene, CDR1 is SGHKS and CDR2 is YYEKEE (reference sequence). In DNA form, the CDR3 reads TGTGCCAGCAGCTTGAATTGGGGGGCAAAATACGAGCAGTACTTC. Translation: CASSLNWGAKYEQYF.

The J gene is TRBJ2-3, the V gene TRBV9, with D possibly being TRBD1 or TRBD2 (6 bases each). Between the trimmed V and J ends, which lost 3 bases and 8 bases, there was a span of 25 bases. Germline-derived CDR1 and CDR2 are SGDLS and YYNGEE. This CDR3 has 17 amino acids. CDR3 in amino acids: CASSEGGGLGARATQYF. The DNA for the CDR3 is TGTGCCAGCAGCGAAGGAGGGGGGTTGGGCGCCAGGGCTACGCAGTATTTT.

This chain connects TRBV7-2 to TRBJ2-3; D is perhaps TRBD2 (6 bases). This CDR3 is 14 amino acids long. From germline, CDR1 is SGHTA and CDR2 FQGNSA. Trimming took 0 bases from V and 6 from J, leaving 10 bases between them. Here the CDR3 DNA reads TGTGCCAGCAGCTTAGCTGCCGCGGGGGATACGCAGTATTTT. As protein: CASSLAAAGDTQYF.

Only one count was recorded for this clone. The V gene is TRBV9, the J gene TRBJ2-5; 8 bases match TRBD2. The CDR3 has 17 amino acids. The V gene end was trimmed by 3 bases and the J gene end by 1 base; junction bases not matched to a gene: 11. Germline values: CDR1 SGDLS, CDR2 YYNGEE. The DNA of the CDR3 is TGTGCCAGCAGCGCCGAAGGGCTAGCGGGCATCCAAGAGACCCAGTACTTC. This gives the protein CASSAEGLAGIQETQYF. Combining the CDR3 with reference TRBV9 and TRBJ2-5 gives the whole variable domain DSGVTQTPKHLITATGQRVTLRCSPRSGDLSVYWYQQSLDQGLQFLIQYYNGEERAKGNILERFSAQQFPDLHSELNLSSLELGDSALYFCASSAEGLAGIQETQYFGPGTRLLVL.

Of note for this clone: The junction and the germline gene differ at one end; a read error may be behind it. The chain couples TRBV7-9 to TRBJ2-2; D is unresolved. The CDR3 totals 15 residues. The germline V gene has CDR1 SEHNR and CDR2 FQNEAQ (reference sequence). In nucleotides, the CDR3 is TGTGCCAGCAGCTTAGTGGAGTTGAACGCCGGGGAGCTGTTTTTT. As protein: CASSLVELNAGELFF.

The V and J genes are TRBV20-1 and TRBJ2-7; no clear D gene. Germline loops: CDR1 DFQATT, CDR2 SNEGSKA (reference sequence). The CDR3 runs 11 residues. Trimming took off 6 bases at V and 3 bases at J, with 9 bases between the two ends. The CDR3 DNA reads TGCAGTGCCCCTTCCGGCTACGAGCAGTACTTC. It is translated as CSAPSGYEQYF.

The rearrangement joins TRBV28 to TRBJ2-7, with TRBD2 matching 8 bases. Trimming took 3 bases from V and 6 from J; bases not matched to a gene: 4. The CDR3 has 13 amino acids. CDR1 and CDR2 (germline): MDHEN, SYDVKM. CDR3 bases: TGTGCCAGCAGTTTGGGACTAGTGGCCGAGCAGTACTTC. Translation: CASSLGLVAEQYF.

The V call is TRBV4-1, the J call TRBJ2-1; no firm D call. The CDR3 sequence is 16 residues long. Trimming cost V 3 bases and J 6 bases, with 18 bases left between them. The V gene's germline CDR1 is MGHRA and CDR2 YSYEKL. The CDR3 here is CASSQAPGVRVNEQFF. Here the CDR3 DNA reads TGCGCCAGCAGCCAGGCACCCGGCGTAAGGGTCAATGAGCAGTTCTTC.

This clone was recorded only once. V gene TRBV29-1 combines with J gene TRBJ1-1; D is undetermined. Trimming shortened V by 4 bases and J by 3 bases, and 9 bases separated the two germline ends. The CDR3 spans 12 residues. Germline V gene data show CDR1 as SQVTM and CDR2 as ANQGSEA. CDR3 DNA sequence: TGCAGCGTTGTACAGCCTTACACTGAAGCTTTCTTT. Its protein is CSVVQPYTEAFF. Using reference TRBV29-1 and TRBJ1-1 for the parts outside the CDR3, the full variable domain is SAVISQKPSRDICQRGTSLTIQCQVDSQVTMMFWYRQQPGQSLTLIATANQGSEATYESGFVIDKFPISRPNLTFSTLTVSNMSPEDSSIYLCSVVQPYTEAFFGQGTRLTVV.

This clone has just one count. J is TRBJ2-4 and V is TRBV12-3 or TRBV12-4, with D hard to call. The CDR3 consists of 13 residues. V lost 4 bases and J 3 bases, leaving 7 bases between the germline ends. The CDR3 reads CASSSLDKNIQYF. The CDR3 bases are TGTGCCAGCAGTTCCTTGGACAAAAACATTCAGTACTTC.

The chain joins TRBV7-2 to TRBJ2-3, with 11 bases identical to TRBD2. Germline-derived CDR1 and CDR2 are SGHTA and FQGNSA. The CDR3 extends over 19 amino acids. V lost 7 bases and J lost 0; bases outside the gene matches: 15. The CDR3: CASNLARLAGRISTDTQYF. Written as DNA, the CDR3 is TGTGCCAGCAACTTGGCTCGACTAGCGGGAAGAATAAGCACAGATACGCAGTATTTT.

The J gene is TRBJ2-5, the V gene TRBV28; D unclear. V lost 6 bases to trimming and J lost 4 bases, with 9 bases between them. The germline V gene has CDR1 MDHEN and CDR2 SYDVKM. The CDR3 is 12 amino acids. CDR3: CASSRVGETQYF. As DNA, the CDR3 is TGTGCCAGCAGCCGTGTCGGAGAGACCCAGTACTTC.

The chain has TRBV6-5 and TRBJ1-5; D ambiguous. V dropped 7 bases and J dropped 5 bases, with 12 bases sitting between them. Germline V lookup: CDR1 MNHEY, CDR2 SVGAGI. CDR3 length equals 13 residues. Written as DNA, the CDR3 is TGTGCCAGCATTCGGTCAGATGATCAGCCCCAGCATTTT. Translation gives CASIRSDDQPQHF.

The gene calls are TRBV29-1 and TRBJ1-4; TRBD1 aligns across 9 bases. Germline assignment: CDR1 SQVTM and CDR2 ANQGSEA. Trimming cost V 7 bases and J 6 bases; bases outside gene matches: 9. There are 14 residues in the CDR3. The CDR3 DNA is TGCAGCGGGGCGACAGGGGGATATCATGAAAAACTGTTTTTT. Its protein product is CSGATGGYHEKLFF.

The chain joins TRBV5-1 to TRBJ2-5, with D uncertain. Between the trimmed V and J ends, which lost 0 bases and 3 bases, there was a span of 9 bases. CDR1 and CDR2 from the germline V gene are SGHRS and YFSETQ. The CDR3 consists of 14 residues. CDR3 in DNA: TGCGCCAGCAGCTTGGATAGGGTAGAAGAGACCCAGTACTTC. Amino acid sequence: CASSLDRVEETQYF.

The gene calls are TRBV29-1 and TRBJ2-7, with a possible D match to TRBD1 (5 bases). Trimming shortened V by 6 bases and J by 6 bases, and 18 bases separated the two germline ends. This CDR3 spans 13 amino acids. CDR1 is SQVTM, CDR2 ANQGSEA, per germline. In DNA form, the CDR3 reads TGCAGCGTGATTACCCAGGGTCTTCTCGAGCAGTACTTC. Protein sequence: CSVITQGLLEQYF.

V is TRBV11-3 and J is TRBJ2-2, with 8 bases matching TRBD1. Germline V gene sequence: CDR1 SGHNT, CDR2 YENEEA. The CDR3 is 18 residues long. V shed 5 bases and J 2 bases; nucleotides not matched to a gene: 13. This CDR3 reads CASSRSGGPGVNTGELFF. The DNA of the CDR3 is TGTGCCAGCAGCCGATCAGGGGGCCCAGGGGTCAACACCGGGGAGCTGTTTTTT.

This chain uses TRBV3-1 (or the pseudogene TRBV3-2) with TRBJ2-2; no clear D. Trimming shortened V by 3 bases and J by 4 bases, and 9 bases separated the two germline ends. The CDR3 has 14 amino acids. Germline values: CDR1 LGHDT, CDR2 YNNKEL (reference sequence). The CDR3 sequence: CASSHSVATGELFF. CDR3 DNA: TGTGCCAGCAGCCACTCGGTAGCCACCGGGGAGCTGTTTTTT.

V usage is TRBV28 and J usage is TRBJ1-2; 9 positions agree with TRBD1. Losses at the gene ends were 7 bases for V and 7 bases for J; bases not matched to a gene: 7. The CDR3 is made up of 13 amino acids. The germline gives CDR1 MDHEN, CDR2 SYDVKM. DNA for the CDR3: TGTGCCAGCACATCGGACAGGGGTGGTGGCTACACCTTC. This gives the protein CASTSDRGGGYTF.

V usage is TRBV9 and J usage is TRBJ2-5, with 7 bases lining up with TRBD1. The V and J ends lost 4 bases and 9 bases, in that order; junction bases with no gene match: 9. This CDR3 contains 13 residues. Germline V gene data show CDR1 as SGDLS and CDR2 as YYNGEE. For the CDR3, the DNA is TGTGCCAGCAGCAACCGACAGGGTGGGGCCCAGTACTTC. Translation gives CASSNRQGGAQYF.

The chain links TRBV7-8 to TRBJ2-7, with no clear D. Looked up from germline, CDR1 is SGHVS and CDR2 is FQNEAQ. This CDR3 is 15 amino acids long. V dropped 6 bases and J dropped 2 bases, with 17 bases sitting between them. The CDR3 DNA is TGTGCCAGCAGTTTACAACCCGGCAGTACCTACGAGCAGTACTTC. Its translation: CASSLQPGSTYEQYF.